This TCR beta chain is drawn from a study of blood T cell repertoires in COVID-19. The overall study: There were acute and convalescent COVID-19 samples, and they came from the United States, Italy and Spain. T cells, B-cell-depleted T cells, or PBMCs provided the cDNA or gDNA that served as material.

In germline, CDR1 is SGHKS, CDR2 YYEKEE (reference sequence). The CDR3 spans 16 residues. J was trimmed by 6 bases and V by 2 bases; bases with no gene match: 5. Original processing methods: Estimated nucleated cell counts came from reference gene primer amplification. This table comes from immunoSEQ multiplex PCR, and its TCRdb copy is limited to in-frame clones, with some not included. Clone size and V and J calls were adopted from that table, with D and trimming inferred from the DNA. Of just over 250,000 clones listed, around nine tenths are singletons. The chain recombines TRBV5-5 with TRBJ2-3; 14 bases are shared with TRBD2. What was sequenced was peripheral blood. The receptor was derived from a man aged 35-49 years who had recovered from COVID-19. The CDR3, as DNA: TGTGCCAGCAGCTTAGGACTAGCGGGGGGTACGGATACGCAGTATTTT. It is translated as CASSLGLAGGTDTQYF. The complete variable domain, with remaining parts taken from reference TRBV5-5 and TRBJ2-3, reads DAGVTQSPTHLIKTRGQQVTLRCSPISGHKSVSWYQQVLGQGPQFIFQYYEKEERGRGNFPDRFSARQFPNYSSELNVNALLLGDSALYLCASSLGLAGGTDTQYFGPGTRLTVL.